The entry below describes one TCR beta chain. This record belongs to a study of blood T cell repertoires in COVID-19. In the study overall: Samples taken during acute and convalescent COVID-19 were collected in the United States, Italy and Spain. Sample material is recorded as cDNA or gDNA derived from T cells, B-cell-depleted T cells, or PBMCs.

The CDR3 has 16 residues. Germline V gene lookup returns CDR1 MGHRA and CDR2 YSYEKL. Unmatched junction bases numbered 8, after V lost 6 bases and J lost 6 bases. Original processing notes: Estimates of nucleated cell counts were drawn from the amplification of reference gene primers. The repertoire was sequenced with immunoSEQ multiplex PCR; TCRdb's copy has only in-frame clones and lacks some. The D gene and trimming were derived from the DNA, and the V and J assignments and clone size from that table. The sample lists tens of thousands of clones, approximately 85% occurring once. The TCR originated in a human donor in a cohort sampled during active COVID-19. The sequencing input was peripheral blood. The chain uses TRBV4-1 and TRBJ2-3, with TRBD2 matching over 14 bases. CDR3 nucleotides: TGCGCCAGCAGTAATCCGACTAGCGGGAGGGAGGATACGCAGTATTTT. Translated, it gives CASSNPTSGREDTQYF.